This T cell receptor (beta chain) was sequenced for a study of T cell repertoires in cytomegalovirus infection. About the research overall: CMV infection plus the matching HLA type was flagged by public TCR beta signatures. Broader study findings: Clonotype analysis showed dominance of the ex vivo response by HLA-C-restricted CMV-specific TCR beta clonotypes. CMV carriers having the relevant HLA were flagged by cumulative public TCR beta family frequency.

Each CDR3 protein is one row after TCRdb ran MiXCR on the reads. The sample yields roughly 280,000 distinct CDR3 sequences, approximately 10% seen once. Remarks on this clonotype: Its specificity is unknown.

Germline V gene sequence: CDR1 SGHTA, CDR2 FQGNSA. V dropped 3 bases and J dropped 3 bases, with 5 bases sitting between them. The CDR3 runs 12 residues. The chain has TRBV7-2 and TRBJ1-2; D gene ambiguous. Sequenced input: PBMCs. The TCR originated in a human donor in good health (CMV status not recorded). Some clones in this sample may be carry-over from other donors' samples. The CDR3 DNA sequence: TGTGCCAGCAGCTTCCAGGACTATGGCTACACCTTC. This encodes CASSFQDYGYTF.